The clone carrying this TCR beta chain was counted ten times or more. Its matching antigen is unknown. There are 16 residues in the CDR3. V was cut by 6 bases and J by 2 bases, with 17 bases left in between. CDR1 and CDR2 from the germline V gene are MDHEN and SYDVKM. RNA transcripts provided the source from which TCR beta CDR3 regions were amplified. The study used the HTBI primer set for a first-round RT-PCR of the TCR CDR3. Using its own MiXCR run on the multiplex PCR reads, TCRdb lists one record per CDR3 protein. Here the sample spans approximately 600,000 distinct CDR3 sequences, less than 25% being singletons. Uncontrolled infection, other autoimmune disease, pregnancy or lactation excluded patients. Each diagnosis was grounded in clinical symptoms, serum thyroxine and TRAb, thyroid ultrasound, and orbital computed tomography. The entry originates in a study of T cells in Graves' hyperthyroidism and ophthalmopathy.

Study-level points and caveats: A model of 13 V-J features distinguished ophthalmopathy from stable hyperthyroidism. Peripheral blood also featured most of the thyroid clonotypes expanded above 0.001.

The source is a man aged 30 to 39 with Graves' ophthalmopathy. The material sequenced was blood. The chain has TRBV28 and TRBJ2-1; D call uncertain. The CDR3 DNA is TGTGCCAGCAGCCGCCCACCAGGTTCTGCCTACAATGAGCAGTTCTTC. It specifies CASSRPPGSAYNEQFF.